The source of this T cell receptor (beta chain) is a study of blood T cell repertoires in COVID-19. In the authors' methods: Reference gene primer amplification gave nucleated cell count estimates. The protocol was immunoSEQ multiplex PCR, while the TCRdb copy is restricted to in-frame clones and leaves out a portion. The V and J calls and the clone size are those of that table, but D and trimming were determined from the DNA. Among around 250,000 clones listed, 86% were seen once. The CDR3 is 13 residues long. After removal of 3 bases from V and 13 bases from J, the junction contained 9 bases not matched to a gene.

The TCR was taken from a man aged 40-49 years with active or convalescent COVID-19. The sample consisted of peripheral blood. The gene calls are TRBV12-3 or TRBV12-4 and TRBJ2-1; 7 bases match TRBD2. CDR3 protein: CASSFNSGSTQFF. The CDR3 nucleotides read TGTGCCAGCAGTTTTAATAGCGGGTCTACTCAGTTCTTC.